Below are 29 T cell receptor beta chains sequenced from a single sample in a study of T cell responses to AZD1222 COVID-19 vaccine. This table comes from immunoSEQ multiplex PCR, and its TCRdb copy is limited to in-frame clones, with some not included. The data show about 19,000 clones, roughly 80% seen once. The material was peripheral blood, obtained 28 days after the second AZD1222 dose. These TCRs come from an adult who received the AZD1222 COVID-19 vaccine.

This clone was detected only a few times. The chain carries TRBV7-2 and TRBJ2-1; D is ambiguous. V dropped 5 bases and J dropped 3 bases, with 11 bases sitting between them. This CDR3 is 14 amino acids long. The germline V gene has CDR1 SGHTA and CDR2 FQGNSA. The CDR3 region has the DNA TGTGCCAGCAGCCCCGGTGGGATCTACAATGAGCAGTTCTTC. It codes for CASSPGGIYNEQFF.

The chain's CDR3 is CSVEDQYRGLRSPLHF. CDR3 nucleotides: TGCAGCGTTGAAGATCAGTATAGAGGACTGCGATCACCCCTCCACTTT. The chain couples TRBV29-1 to TRBJ1-6; unclear D gene. This CDR3 region has 16 residues. V lost 0 bases to trimming and J lost 10 bases, with 19 bases between them. Germline values: CDR1 SQVTM, CDR2 ANQGSEA.

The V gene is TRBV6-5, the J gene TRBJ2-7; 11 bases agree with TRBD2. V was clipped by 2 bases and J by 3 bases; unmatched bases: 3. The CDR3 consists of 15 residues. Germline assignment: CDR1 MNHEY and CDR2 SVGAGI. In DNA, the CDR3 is TGTGCCAGCAGTTACGCTAGCGGGGGGATCTACGAGCAGTACTTC. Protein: CASSYASGGIYEQYF.

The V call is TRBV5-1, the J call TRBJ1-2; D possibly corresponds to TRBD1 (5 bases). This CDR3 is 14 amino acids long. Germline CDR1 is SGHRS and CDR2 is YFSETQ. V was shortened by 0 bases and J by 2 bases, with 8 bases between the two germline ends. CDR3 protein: CASSLAGGNYGYTF. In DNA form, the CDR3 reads TGCGCCAGCAGCTTGGCCGGGGGGAACTATGGCTACACCTTC. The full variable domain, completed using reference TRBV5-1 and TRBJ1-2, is KAGVTQTPRYLIKTRGQQVTLSCSPISGHRSVSWYQQTPGQGLQFLFEYFSETQRNKGNFPGRFSGRQFSNSRSEMNVSTLELGDSALYLCASSLAGGNYGYTFGSGTRLTVV.

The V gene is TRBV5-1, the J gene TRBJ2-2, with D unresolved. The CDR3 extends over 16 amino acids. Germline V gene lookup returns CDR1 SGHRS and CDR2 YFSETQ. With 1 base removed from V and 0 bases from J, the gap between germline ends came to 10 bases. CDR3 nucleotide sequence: TGCGCCAGCAGCTTGATCCCGGGTTCGAACACCGGGGAGCTGTTTTTT. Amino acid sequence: CASSLIPGSNTGELFF.

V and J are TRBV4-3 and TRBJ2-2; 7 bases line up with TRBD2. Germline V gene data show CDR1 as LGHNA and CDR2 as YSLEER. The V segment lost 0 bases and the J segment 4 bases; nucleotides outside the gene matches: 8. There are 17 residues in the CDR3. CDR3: CASSQDAGETGTGELFF. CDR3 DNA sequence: TGCGCCAGCAGCCAAGATGCGGGGGAGACGGGCACCGGGGAGCTGTTTTTT.

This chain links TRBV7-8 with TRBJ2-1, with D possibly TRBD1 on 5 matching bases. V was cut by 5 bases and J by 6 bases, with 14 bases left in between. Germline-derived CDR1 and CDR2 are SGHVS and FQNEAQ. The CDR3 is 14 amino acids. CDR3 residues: CASSPRGLSNEQFF. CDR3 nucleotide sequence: TGTGCCAGCAGCCCTAGGGGTTTATCCAATGAGCAGTTCTTC. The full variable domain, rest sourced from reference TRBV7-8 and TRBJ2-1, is GAGVSQSPRYKVAKRGQDVALRCDPISGHVSLFWYQQALGQGPEFLTYFQNEAQLDKSGLPSDRFFAERPEGSVSTLKIQRTQQEDSAVYLCASSPRGLSNEQFFGPGTRLTVL.

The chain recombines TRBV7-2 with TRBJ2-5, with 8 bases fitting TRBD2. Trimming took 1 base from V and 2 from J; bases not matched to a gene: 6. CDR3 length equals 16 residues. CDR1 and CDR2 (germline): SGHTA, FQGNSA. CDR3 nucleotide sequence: TGTGCCAGCAGCTTAGGTTGGGCTAGCGGGCAAGAGACCCAGTACTTC. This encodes CASSLGWASGQETQYF. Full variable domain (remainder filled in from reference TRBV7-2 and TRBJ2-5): GAGVSQSPSNKVTEKGKDVELRCDPISGHTALYWYRQSLGQGLEFLIYFQGNSAPDKSGLPSDRFSAERTGGSVSTLTIQRTQQEDSAVYLCASSLGWASGQETQYFGPGTRLLVL.

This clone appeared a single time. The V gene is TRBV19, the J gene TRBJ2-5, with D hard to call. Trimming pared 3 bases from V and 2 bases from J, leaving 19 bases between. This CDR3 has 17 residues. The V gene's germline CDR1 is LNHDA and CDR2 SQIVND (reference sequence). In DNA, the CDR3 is TGTGCCAGTAGTATCCGACTCAAGGGCGGTGCTCAAGAGACCCAGTACTTC. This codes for CASSIRLKGGAQETQYF.

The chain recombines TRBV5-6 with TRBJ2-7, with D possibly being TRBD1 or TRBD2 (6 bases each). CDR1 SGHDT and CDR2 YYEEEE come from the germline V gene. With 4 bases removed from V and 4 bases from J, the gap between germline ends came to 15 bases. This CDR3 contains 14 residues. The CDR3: CASSRGGGPYEQYF. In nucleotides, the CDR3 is TGTGCCAGCAGCCGAGGAGGGGGGCCTTACGAGCAGTACTTC.

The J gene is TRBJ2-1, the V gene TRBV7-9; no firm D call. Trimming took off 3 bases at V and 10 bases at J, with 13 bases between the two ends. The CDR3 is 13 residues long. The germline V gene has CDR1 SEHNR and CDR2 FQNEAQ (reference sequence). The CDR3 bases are TGTGCCAGCAGCTTTTCCGGCCAGACGGAGCAGTTCTTC. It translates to CASSFSGQTEQFF.

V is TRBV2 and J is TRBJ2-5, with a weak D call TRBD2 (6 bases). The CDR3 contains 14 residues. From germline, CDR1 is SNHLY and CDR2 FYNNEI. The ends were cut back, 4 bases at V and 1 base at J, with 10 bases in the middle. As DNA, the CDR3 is TGTGCCAGCAGTGTGGCGGGGACCCAAGAGACCCAGTACTTC. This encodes CASSVAGTQETQYF.

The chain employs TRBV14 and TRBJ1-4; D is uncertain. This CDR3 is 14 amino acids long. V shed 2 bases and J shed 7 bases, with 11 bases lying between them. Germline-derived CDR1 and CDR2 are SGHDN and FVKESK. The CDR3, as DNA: TGTGCCAGCAGCCAACAGTGGCCCAGTGAAAAACTGTTTTTT. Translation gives CASSQQWPSEKLFF.

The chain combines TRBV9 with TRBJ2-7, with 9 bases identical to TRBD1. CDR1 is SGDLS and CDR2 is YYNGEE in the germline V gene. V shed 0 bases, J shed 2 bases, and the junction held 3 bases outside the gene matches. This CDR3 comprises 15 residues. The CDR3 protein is CASSVAGTGTYEQYF. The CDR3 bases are TGTGCCAGCAGCGTAGCTGGGACAGGGACCTACGAGCAGTACTTC. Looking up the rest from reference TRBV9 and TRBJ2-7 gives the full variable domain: DSGVTQTPKHLITATGQRVTLRCSPRSGDLSVYWYQQSLDQGLQFLIQYYNGEERAKGNILERFSAQQFPDLHSELNLSSLELGDSALYFCASSVAGTGTYEQYFGPGTRLTVT.

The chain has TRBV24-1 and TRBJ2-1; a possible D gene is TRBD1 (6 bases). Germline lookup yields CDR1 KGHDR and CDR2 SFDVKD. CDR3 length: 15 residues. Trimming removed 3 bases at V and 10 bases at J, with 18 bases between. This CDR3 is CATSDPRGTGHEQFF. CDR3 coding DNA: TGTGCCACCAGTGATCCCAGGGGAACGGGGCACGAGCAGTTCTTC.

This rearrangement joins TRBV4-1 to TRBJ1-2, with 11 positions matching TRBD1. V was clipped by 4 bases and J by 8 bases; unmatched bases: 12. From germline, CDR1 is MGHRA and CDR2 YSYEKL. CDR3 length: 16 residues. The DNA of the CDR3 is TGCGCCAGCAGCCTAACCGGGACAGGGGGAACCGGGGGCTACACCTTC. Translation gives CASSLTGTGGTGGYTF.

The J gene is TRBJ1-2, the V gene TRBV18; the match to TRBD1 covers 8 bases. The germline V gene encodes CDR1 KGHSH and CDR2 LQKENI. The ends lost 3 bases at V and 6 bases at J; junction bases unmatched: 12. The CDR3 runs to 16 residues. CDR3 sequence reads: CASSPGTGQGSDGYTF. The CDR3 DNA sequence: TGTGCCAGCTCACCGGGGACCGGACAGGGATCGGATGGCTACACCTTC.

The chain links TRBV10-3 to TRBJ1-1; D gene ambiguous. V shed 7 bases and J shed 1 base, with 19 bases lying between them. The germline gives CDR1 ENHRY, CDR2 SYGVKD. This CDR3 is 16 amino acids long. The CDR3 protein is CAIKPAYRTGNTEAFF. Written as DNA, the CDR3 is TGTGCCATCAAGCCCGCTTATAGGACGGGGAACACTGAAGCTTTCTTT.

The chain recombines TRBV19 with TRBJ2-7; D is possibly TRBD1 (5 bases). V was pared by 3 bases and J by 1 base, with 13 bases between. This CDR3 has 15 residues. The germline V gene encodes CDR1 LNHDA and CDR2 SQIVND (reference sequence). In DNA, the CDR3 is TGTGCCAGTAGTATTGACAGCCAGGTATCCTACGAGCAGTACTTC. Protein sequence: CASSIDSQVSYEQYF.

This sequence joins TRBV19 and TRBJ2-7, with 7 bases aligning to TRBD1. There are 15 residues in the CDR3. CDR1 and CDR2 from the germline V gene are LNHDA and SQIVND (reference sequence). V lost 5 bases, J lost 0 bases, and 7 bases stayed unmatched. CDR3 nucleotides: TGTGCCAGTAGTCCTCGGACAGGAAGCTCCTACGAGCAGTACTTC. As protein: CASSPRTGSSYEQYF.

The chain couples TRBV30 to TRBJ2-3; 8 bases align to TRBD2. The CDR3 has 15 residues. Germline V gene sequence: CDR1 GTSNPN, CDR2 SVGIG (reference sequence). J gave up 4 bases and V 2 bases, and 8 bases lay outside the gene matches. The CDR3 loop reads CAWSRGTSQPDTQYF. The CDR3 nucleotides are TGTGCCTGGAGTCGAGGGACTAGTCAGCCAGATACGCAGTATTTT.

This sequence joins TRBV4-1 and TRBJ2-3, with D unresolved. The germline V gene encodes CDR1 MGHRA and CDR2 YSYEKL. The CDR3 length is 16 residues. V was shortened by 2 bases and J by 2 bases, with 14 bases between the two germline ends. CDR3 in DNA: TGCGCCAGCAGCCAAAGCATTACGTATCACACAGATACGCAGTATTTT. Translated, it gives CASSQSITYHTDTQYF.

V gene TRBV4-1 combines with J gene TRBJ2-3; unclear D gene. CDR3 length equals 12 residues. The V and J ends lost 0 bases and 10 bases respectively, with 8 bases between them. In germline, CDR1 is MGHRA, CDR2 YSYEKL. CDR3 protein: CASSQDRRAQYF. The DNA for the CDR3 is TGCGCCAGCAGCCAAGATCGAAGGGCGCAGTATTTT.

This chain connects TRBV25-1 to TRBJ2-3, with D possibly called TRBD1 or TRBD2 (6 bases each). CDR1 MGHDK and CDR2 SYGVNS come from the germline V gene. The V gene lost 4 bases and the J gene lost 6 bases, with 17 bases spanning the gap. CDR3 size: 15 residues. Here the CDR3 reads CASSGGAGATDTQYF. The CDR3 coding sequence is TGTGCCAGCAGTGGGGGGGCAGGGGCTACGGATACGCAGTATTTT.

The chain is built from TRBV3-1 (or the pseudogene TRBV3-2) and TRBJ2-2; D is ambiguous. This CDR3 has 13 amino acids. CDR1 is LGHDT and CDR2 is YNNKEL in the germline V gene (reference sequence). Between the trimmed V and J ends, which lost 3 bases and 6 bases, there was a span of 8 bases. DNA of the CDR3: TGTGCCAGCAGCCATGTTCGACCCGGGGAGCTGTTTTTT. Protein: CASSHVRPGELFF.

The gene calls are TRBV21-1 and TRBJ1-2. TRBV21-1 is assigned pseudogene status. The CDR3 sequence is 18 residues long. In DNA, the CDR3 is TGTGCCAGCAGCAAAAATGCCTTCGGACCGCTGCAACTATATGGCTACACCTTC. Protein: CASSKNAFGPLQLYGYTF.

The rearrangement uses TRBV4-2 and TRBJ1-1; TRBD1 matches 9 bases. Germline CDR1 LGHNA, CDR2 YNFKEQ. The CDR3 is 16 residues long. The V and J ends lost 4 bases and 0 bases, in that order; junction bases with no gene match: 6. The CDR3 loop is CASSLEGTGMNTEAFF. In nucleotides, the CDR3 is TGTGCCAGCAGCCTAGAAGGGACAGGGATGAACACTGAAGCTTTCTTT.

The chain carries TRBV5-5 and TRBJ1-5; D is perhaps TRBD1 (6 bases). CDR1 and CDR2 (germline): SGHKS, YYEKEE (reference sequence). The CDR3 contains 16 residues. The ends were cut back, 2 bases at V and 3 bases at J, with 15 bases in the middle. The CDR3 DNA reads TGTGCCAGCAGCTTTTTCGTGGGGGCCGTCAATCAGCCCCAGCATTTT. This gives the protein CASSFFVGAVNQPQHF.

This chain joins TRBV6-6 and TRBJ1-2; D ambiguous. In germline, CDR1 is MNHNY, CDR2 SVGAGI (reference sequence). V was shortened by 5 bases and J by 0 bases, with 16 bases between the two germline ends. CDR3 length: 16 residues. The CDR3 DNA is TGTGCCAGCAGTCCGCCCCATGGGCGCCCTAACTATGGCTACACCTTC. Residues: CASSPPHGRPNYGYTF.